This TCR beta chain comes out of a study of blood T cell repertoires in COVID-19. About the research overall: Material from acute and convalescent COVID-19 was sourced from the United States, Italy and Spain. T cells, B-cell-depleted T cells, or PBMCs supplied cDNA or gDNA.

The authors' processing: Estimated nucleated cell counts came from reference gene primer amplification. Assay: immunoSEQ multiplex PCR; the TCRdb copy retains only in-frame clones and omits some. That table is the source of V, J and clone size, and D and trimming were worked out from the DNA. The sample lists 100,000 to 150,000 clones; over 75% were seen once. CDR1 is GTSNPN, CDR2 SVGIG, per germline (reference sequence). The CDR3 is 13 amino acids. With V trimmed by 5 bases and J by 5 bases, 8 bases remained unmatched. The sequencing sample was made of peripheral blood. This receptor was obtained from a man between 65 and 80 years old with active or convalescent COVID-19. The chain links TRBV30 to TRBJ1-1, with TRBD1 matching 7 bases. CDR3: CAWSRQGLTEAFF. The CDR3 nucleotides read TGTGCCTGGTCCAGACAGGGACTGACTGAAGCTTTCTTT.